This TCR beta chain comes out of a study of siplizumab effects on memory and regulatory T cells. Study conclusions and caveats: Relative to controls at roughly 30%, mappable alloreactive CD4+ clones exhibited a mean Treg-derived proportion of approximately 70% with siplizumab.

Assays captured roughly 110,000 TCR templates per sample. TCRdb keeps only in-frame clones here, not all; method: immunoSEQ multiplex PCR. The sample comprises more than 85,000 clones, 94% of which are singletons, and approximately 0.66% rests with the top ten. Concerning this clone: Its antigen is unknown.

V trimming: 0 bases; J trimming: 8 bases; junction bases outside the gene matches: 4. Germline loops: CDR1 MNHNY, CDR2 SVGAGI (reference sequence). CDR3 size: 14 residues. The genes are TRBV6-6 and TRBJ2-1; TRBD1 matches at 7 bases. The TCR sequence derives from a human donor in good health. Material for sequencing was Tregs sorted from blood. CDR3 DNA sequence: TGTGCCAGCAGTTACTCAACAGGGGTCCATGAGCAGTTCTTC. It is translated as CASSYSTGVHEQFF.